The entry below gives a single T cell receptor (beta chain) sequence along with its context. Antigen specificity is unknown. This record comes from a study of cytomegalovirus exposure and HLA in healthy donors. Study background: Early released data comprised some 91 million unique TCRs from HLA-typed donors. Findings and limits, study-wide: 16,951 TCR beta sequences were associated with HLA alleles at 0.05 false discovery rate in a later analysis.

Researchers ran the PCR with 60 Vbeta and 13 Jbeta primers. TCRdb's table, derived via immunoSEQ multiplex PCR, lists solely in-frame clones and lacks some. This table holds 100,000 or so clones, 84% found once. Between the trimmed V and J ends, which lost 2 bases and 1 base, there was a span of 12 bases. This CDR3 spans 16 amino acids. Germline-derived CDR1 and CDR2 are SEHNR and FQNEAQ (reference sequence). The specimen was PBMCs. This TCR was recovered from a young woman in good health and CMV-seronegative. J is TRBJ1-3 and V is TRBV7-9, with D hard to call. The CDR3 region has the DNA TGTGCCAGCAGCTTAACGAGCCTAGGATCTGGAAACACCATATATTTT. Its translation is CASSLTSLGSGNTIYF.